This TCR beta chain was documented in a study of blood T cell repertoires in COVID-19. CDR1 and CDR2 (germline): SGHDN, FVKESK. The CDR3 has 15 residues. Trimming at V came to 1 base and at J to 7 bases, leaving 6 bases not matched to a gene. Authors' methods: Estimates of nucleated cell counts were drawn from the amplification of reference gene primers. Method: immunoSEQ multiplex PCR; TCRdb's copy keeps in-frame clones and lacks some. D and trimming come from the DNA, and the V and J calls and clone size come from that table. The sample consists of 210,000 or so clones, 80% to 85% of them appearing once.

This rearrangement joins TRBV14 to TRBJ2-1, with TRBD1 matching over 8 bases. Sequences were obtained from peripheral blood. This receptor was taken from a woman at least 80 years old with active or convalescent COVID-19. CDR3 DNA: TGTGCCAGCAGCCAAGTTCCAGGGGGCTGGAATGAGCAGTTCTTC. Its protein is CASSQVPGGWNEQFF. Drawing the rest from reference TRBV14 and TRBJ2-1, the complete variable domain is EAGVTQFPSHSVIEKGQTVTLRCDPISGHDNLYWYRRVMGKEIKFLLHFVKESKQDESGMPNNRFLAERTGGTYSTLKVQPAELEDSGVYFCASSQVPGGWNEQFFGPGTRLTVL.